A single sample is the source of the 29 T cell receptor beta chains below, sequenced in a study of cytomegalovirus exposure and HLA in healthy donors. This PCR relied on a set of 60 Vbeta primers and 13 Jbeta primers. The protocol was immunoSEQ multiplex PCR, while the TCRdb copy is restricted to in-frame clones and leaves out a portion. This sample has roughly 99,000 clones; over 75% occur once, and the top ten carry about 4.3%. Input material: PBMCs. All receptors come from a male donor in good health and CMV-seronegative.

This chain connects TRBV28 to TRBJ2-5; 12 bases fit TRBD2. This CDR3 is built from 18 residues. The ends lost 4 bases at V and 4 bases at J; junction bases unmatched: 13. Germline V lookup: CDR1 MDHEN, CDR2 SYDVKM. CDR3 amino acids: CASSSQRRLAGVRETQYF. DNA for the CDR3: TGTGCCAGCAGTTCCCAACGCCGACTAGCGGGAGTTAGAGAGACCCAGTACTTC.

V is TRBV5-6 and J is TRBJ1-2; a possible D gene is TRBD1 (5 bases). Germline CDR1 and CDR2: SGHDT and YYEEEE. V gave up 4 bases and J gave up 5 bases, with 15 bases separating them. The CDR3 consists of 14 residues. The CDR3 loop is CASSTRTSLYGYTF. In DNA form, the CDR3 reads TGTGCCAGCAGCACTCGGACAAGCCTTTATGGCTACACCTTC.

The rearrangement joins TRBV5-6 to TRBJ2-7, with D possibly TRBD1 on 5 matching bases. Germline CDR1 is SGHDT and CDR2 is YYEEEE. Deletions cut 0 bases from V and 6 bases from J, with 19 bases between. The CDR3 has 16 amino acids. In DNA form, the CDR3 reads TGTGCCAGCAGCTTGGGGTGGGGCCCTCTCGGGTCCGAGCAGTACTTC. It codes for CASSLGWGPLGSEQYF.

The V call is TRBV25-1, the J call TRBJ2-3, with 11 bases matching TRBD2. Losses at the gene ends were 3 bases for V and 0 bases for J; bases not matched to a gene: 5. The CDR3 contains 17 residues. Germline CDR1 reads MGHDK; CDR2 reads SYGVNS. CDR3 region: CASSDLRTSGSTDTQYF. The CDR3 DNA is TGTGCCAGCAGTGATCTCCGGACTAGCGGGAGCACAGATACGCAGTATTTT.

This clone showed up just once. CDR3 residues: CASKGLAGFGESDNEQFF. DNA of the CDR3: TGTGCCAGCAAAGGACTAGCGGGTTTTGGAGAATCCGACAATGAGCAGTTCTTC. This chain joins TRBV2 and TRBJ2-1, with TRBD2 matching over 11 bases. The length of the CDR3 is 18 residues. Trimming at V came to 7 bases and at J to 5 bases, leaving 16 bases not matched to a gene. The V gene's germline CDR1 is SNHLY and CDR2 FYNNEI.

The chain has TRBV19 and TRBJ2-7; 9 bases line up with TRBD1. CDR1 and CDR2 (germline): LNHDA, SQIVND (reference sequence). The CDR3 totals 16 residues. V trimming: 6 bases; J trimming: 5 bases; junction bases outside the gene matches: 14. CDR3 loop: CASSRTGTGRRDEQYF. In DNA form, the CDR3 reads TGTGCCAGTAGCAGGACTGGGACAGGGCGAAGGGACGAGCAGTACTTC. Full variable domain (remainder filled in from reference TRBV19 and TRBJ2-7): DGGITQSPKYLFRKEGQNVTLSCEQNLNHDAMYWYRQDPGQGLRLIYYSQIVNDFQKGDIAEGYSVSREKKESFPLTVTSAQKNPTAFYLCASSRTGTGRRDEQYFGPGTRLTVT.

CDR3 sequence reads: CASSQSLATNEKLFF. The CDR3 nucleotides are TGCGCCAGCAGCCAATCTCTAGCAACTAATGAAAAACTGTTTTTT. This chain joins TRBV4-1 and TRBJ1-4; D remains ambiguous. The V and J ends lost 2 bases and 0 bases respectively, with 7 bases between them. The CDR3 runs 15 residues. Germline V gene data show CDR1 as MGHRA and CDR2 as YSYEKL.

This clone occurred a few times. The gene calls are TRBV5-1 and TRBJ2-3; TRBD2 aligns across 12 bases. Germline V gives CDR1 SGHRS, CDR2 YFSETQ. V lost 4 bases, J lost 14 bases, and 11 bases stayed unmatched. There are 14 residues in the CDR3. CDR3 bases: TGCGCCAGCAGCCGAACTAGCGGGAGGAGCGTTTGGTATTTT. Its protein is CASSRTSGRSVWYF.

The chain combines TRBV7-9 with TRBJ1-2; TRBD1 is a possible D gene (5 bases). Germline loops: CDR1 SEHNR, CDR2 FQNEAQ (reference sequence). V was pared by 4 bases and J by 1 base, with 10 bases between. The CDR3 contains 14 residues. The CDR3 nucleotides read TGTGCCAGCAGCTATCCCAGGGATAACTATGGCTACACCTTC. Its translation: CASSYPRDNYGYTF. Variable domain in full (rest from reference TRBV7-9 and TRBJ1-2): DTGVSQNPRHKITKRGQNVTFRCDPISEHNRLYWYRQTLGQGPEFLTYFQNEAQLEKSRLLSDRFSAERPKGSFSTLEIQRTEQGDSAMYLCASSYPRDNYGYTFGSGTRLTVV.

The chain uses TRBV7-3 and TRBJ2-3, with D possibly TRBD2 on 6 matching bases. Germline V CDR1 and CDR2: SGHTA, FQGTGA. Deletions cut 3 bases from V and 3 bases from J, with 7 bases between. The CDR3 runs 13 residues. CDR3 region: CASSFGGTDTQYF. CDR3 coding DNA: TGTGCCAGCAGCTTCGGAGGGACAGATACGCAGTATTTT.

The rearrangement uses TRBV5-1 and TRBJ2-5; TRBD1 agrees at 10 bases. The CDR3 runs 17 residues. After removal of 0 bases from V and 11 bases from J, the junction contained 16 bases not matched to a gene. Per germline, CDR1 SGHRS and CDR2 YFSETQ. CDR3 sequence reads: CASSLAIGAGQGWEQYF. The CDR3 nucleotides read TGCGCCAGCAGCTTGGCCATCGGAGCGGGACAGGGGTGGGAGCAGTACTTC.

The chain has TRBV7-8 and TRBJ1-1; TRBD1 agrees at 7 bases. CDR1 SGHVS and CDR2 FQNEAQ come from the germline V gene. This CDR3 region has 17 residues. J gave up 1 base and V 3 bases, and 11 bases lay outside the gene matches. The CDR3 DNA sequence: TGTGCCAGCAGCTTGCGGACAGGCTTGATTTCGAACACTGAAGCTTTCTTT. Protein sequence: CASSLRTGLISNTEAFF.

The chain joins TRBV7-2 to TRBJ1-1, with D maybe TRBD1 (6 bases). With 2 bases removed from V and 7 bases from J, the gap between germline ends came to 14 bases. The CDR3 has 14 amino acids. Germline-derived CDR1 and CDR2 are SGHTA and FQGNSA. The CDR3 loop is CASSLTGKKIEAFF. The CDR3 DNA is TGTGCCAGCAGCTTAACAGGGAAGAAGATTGAAGCTTTCTTT.

This chain joins TRBV30 and TRBJ2-2; D perhaps matches TRBD2 (5 bases). V was trimmed by 3 bases and J by 3 bases, leaving 14 bases between them. This CDR3 is built from 15 residues. CDR1 and CDR2 (germline): GTSNPN, SVGIG (reference sequence). CDR3 in amino acids: CAWRVQRSDTGELFF. CDR3 sequence (DNA): TGTGCCTGGAGGGTACAGCGGTCGGACACCGGGGAGCTGTTTTTT. The full variable domain, rest sourced from reference TRBV30 and TRBJ2-2, is SQTIHQWPATLVQPVGSPLSLECTVEGTSNPNLYWYRQAAGRGLQLLFYSVGIGQISSEVPQNLSASRPQDRQFILSSKKLLLSDSGFYLCAWRVQRSDTGELFFGEGSRLTVL.

The V and J genes are TRBV7-9 and TRBJ1-2; D is unresolved. Germline V gene lookup returns CDR1 SEHNR and CDR2 FQNEAQ (reference sequence). Deletions cut 0 bases from V and 0 bases from J, with 5 bases between. The CDR3 is 14 residues long. CDR3 nucleotides: TGTGCCAGCAGCTTAGCGGCAGCTAACTATGGCTACACCTTC. Its translation: CASSLAAANYGYTF.

The chain uses TRBV28 and TRBJ1-5; D unclear. CDR3 size: 16 residues. Germline V gene lookup returns CDR1 MDHEN and CDR2 SYDVKM. Trimming took 7 bases from V and 7 from J, leaving 23 bases between them. CDR3 sequence reads: CASIGSWGLSWQPQHF. CDR3 DNA: TGTGCCAGCATCGGGAGCTGGGGTCTGAGCTGGCAGCCCCAGCATTTT. The entire variable domain, with the rest obtained from reference TRBV28 and TRBJ1-5, is as follows: DVKVTQSSRYLVKRTGEKVFLECVQDMDHENMFWYRQDPGLGLRLIYFSYDVKMKEKGDIPEGYSVSREKKERFSLILESASTNQTSMYLCASIGSWGLSWQPQHFGDGTRLSIL.

This clone was detected a few times. The chain links TRBV28 to TRBJ1-2; D ambiguous. Trimming cost V 4 bases and J 8 bases, with 8 bases left between them. From germline, CDR1 is MDHEN and CDR2 SYDVKM. CDR3 length equals 11 residues. The CDR3 region has the DNA TGTGCCAGCAGTTCCCTTCGGGGCTACACCTTC. Amino acid sequence: CASSSLRGYTF.

This clone was detected only a few times. The genes are TRBV5-1 and TRBJ2-7; 9 bases are shared with TRBD1. The CDR3 loop spans 15 amino acids. CDR1 and CDR2 from the germline V gene are SGHRS and YFSETQ. The junction had 4 bases not matched to a gene; V was cut back by 3 bases and J by 0 bases. The CDR3 nucleotides read TGCGCCAGCAGCTGGAGGACAGGGGACTCCTACGAGCAGTACTTC. Residues: CASSWRTGDSYEQYF.

Here the CDR3 reads CASSWDRYTEAFF. CDR3 nucleotide sequence: TGTGCCAGCAGCTGGGACAGATACACTGAAGCTTTCTTT. This chain connects TRBV27 to TRBJ1-1, with 7 bases fitting TRBD1. The germline V gene has CDR1 MNHEY and CDR2 SMNVEV (reference sequence). V trimming: 6 bases; J trimming: 3 bases; junction bases outside the gene matches: 4. This CDR3 is 13 amino acids long.

The chain has TRBV19 and TRBJ2-7; the D gene is possibly TRBD1 (5 bases). The germline V gene has CDR1 LNHDA and CDR2 SQIVND (reference sequence). Trimming removed 7 bases at V and 1 base at J, with 8 bases between. CDR3 length: 12 amino acids. As DNA, the CDR3 is TGTGCCAGTAAGGGGAATTCCTACGAGCAGTACTTC. It is translated as CASKGNSYEQYF. The variable domain in full, completed from reference TRBV19 and TRBJ2-7, reads DGGITQSPKYLFRKEGQNVTLSCEQNLNHDAMYWYRQDPGQGLRLIYYSQIVNDFQKGDIAEGYSVSREKKESFPLTVTSAQKNPTAFYLCASKGNSYEQYFGPGTRLTVT.

This chain links TRBV29-1 with TRBJ2-2, with D possibly being TRBD1 (5 bases). This CDR3 contains 13 residues. Germline values: CDR1 SQVTM, CDR2 ANQGSEA. V was shortened by 3 bases and J by 0 bases, with 5 bases between the two germline ends. CDR3: CSVDRANTGELFF. The CDR3 nucleotides are TGCAGCGTTGACAGGGCGAACACCGGGGAGCTGTTTTTT.

The chain employs TRBV10-1 and TRBJ2-5; D perhaps matches TRBD2 (5 bases). Trimming left V 2 bases short and J 1 base short, with 8 bases between. The V gene's germline CDR1 is WNHNN and CDR2 SYGVQD (reference sequence). This CDR3 contains 14 residues. CDR3 coding DNA: TGCGCCAGCAGTGAGAAGCGGATCCAAGAGACCCAGTACTTC. The encoded protein is CASSEKRIQETQYF.

This chain uses TRBV28 with TRBJ1-5, with TRBD1 matching 7 bases. Germline CDR1 MDHEN, CDR2 SYDVKM. The CDR3 runs 17 residues. V lost 4 bases, J lost 5 bases, and 14 bases stayed unmatched. This CDR3 reads CASSSRRRGRKDQPQHF. The CDR3 DNA reads TGTGCCAGCAGTTCCCGTCGCAGGGGGAGAAAGGATCAGCCCCAGCATTTT.

The V gene is TRBV14, the J gene TRBJ1-1; 9 nucleotides align to TRBD1. This CDR3 contains 17 residues. V dropped 4 bases and J dropped 7; count of bases not matched to a gene: 16. CDR1 and CDR2 (germline): SGHDN, FVKESK. For the CDR3, the DNA is TGTGCCAGCAGCCCGCCCGGGACCGGGACAGGGACCGTTGAAGCTTTCTTT. Its translation is CASSPPGTGTGTVEAFF.

This chain connects TRBV7-6 to TRBJ2-6, with TRBD2 as a possible D gene (6 bases). The germline V and J ends were trimmed by 5 bases and 0 bases, with 11 bases remaining between them. This CDR3 has 16 amino acids. The germline V gene has CDR1 SGHVS and CDR2 FNYEAQ. The CDR3 spells CASSPGVSSGANVLTF. CDR3 nucleotide sequence: TGTGCCAGCAGCCCGGGGGTGTCCTCTGGGGCCAACGTCCTGACTTTC.

A single count supports this clone. The rearrangement uses TRBV6-1 and TRBJ2-1, with a tentative D call TRBD2 (6 bases). Per the germline V gene, CDR1 is MNHNS and CDR2 is SASEGT. This CDR3 has 14 amino acids. Here the CDR3 reads CASLWGDSHNEQFF. DNA for the CDR3: TGTGCTTCCCTCTGGGGGGACTCTCACAATGAGCAGTTCTTC.

The V call is TRBV19, the J call TRBJ2-5; D ambiguous. CDR3 length: 14 amino acids. V lost 3 bases, J lost 2 bases, and 10 bases lay in between. The V gene's germline CDR1 is LNHDA and CDR2 SQIVND (reference sequence). The DNA for the CDR3 is TGTGCCAGTAGTATCGGGTTCGGGCAAGAGACCCAGTACTTC. Translation: CASSIGFGQETQYF.

The V call is TRBV13, the J call TRBJ1-4, with D perhaps TRBD1 (6 bases). V lost 7 bases to trimming and J lost 3 bases, with 18 bases between them. This CDR3 is built from 16 residues. Germline CDR1 PRHDT, CDR2 FYEKMQ (reference sequence). CDR3 DNA: TGTGCCAGCACCAAACTAACAGGGTCCGCTAATGAAAAACTGTTTTTT. Encoded protein: CASTKLTGSANEKLFF.

The CDR3 loop is CASQLGGTVPSYEQYF. CDR3 nucleotide sequence: TGTGCCAGCCAGCTTGGGGGGACAGTTCCTTCCTACGAGCAGTACTTC. The rearrangement links TRBV5-6 to TRBJ2-7, with a weak D call TRBD1 (7 bases). The CDR3 spans 16 residues. Trimming removed 7 bases at V and 1 base at J, with 21 bases between. Germline lookup yields CDR1 SGHDT and CDR2 YYEEEE.